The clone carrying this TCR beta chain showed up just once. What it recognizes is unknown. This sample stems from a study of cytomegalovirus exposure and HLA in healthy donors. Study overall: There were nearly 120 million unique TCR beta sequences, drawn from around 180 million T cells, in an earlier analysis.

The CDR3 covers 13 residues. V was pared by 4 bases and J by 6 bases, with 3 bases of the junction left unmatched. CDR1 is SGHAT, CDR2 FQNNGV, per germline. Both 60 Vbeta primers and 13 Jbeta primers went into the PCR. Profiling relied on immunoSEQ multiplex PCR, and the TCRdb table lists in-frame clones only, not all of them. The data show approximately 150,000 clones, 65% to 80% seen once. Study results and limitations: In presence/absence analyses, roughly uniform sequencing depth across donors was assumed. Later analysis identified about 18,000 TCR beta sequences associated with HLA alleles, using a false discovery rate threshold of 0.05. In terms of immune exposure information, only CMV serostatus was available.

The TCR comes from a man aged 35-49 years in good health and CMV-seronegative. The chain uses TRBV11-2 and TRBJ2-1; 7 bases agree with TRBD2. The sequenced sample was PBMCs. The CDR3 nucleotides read TGTGCCAGCAGCTCCCGGGAGGCCAATGAGCAGTTCTTC. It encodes CASSSREANEQFF.